This paragraph reports one T cell receptor beta chain. What it binds is not known. This sample is part of a study of CD8 T cells in ankylosing spondylitis. General study points: A TCR beta motif made of eight highly homologous variants seemed typical of ankylosing spondylitis blood. Clones that were linked to disease were CD8+ and were relatively rare in peripheral blood.

This CDR3 comprises 14 residues. Per germline, CDR1 DFQATT and CDR2 SNEGSKA (reference sequence). Deletions cut 0 bases from V and 0 bases from J, with 9 bases between. TCRdb passed the 5' RACE reads through MiXCR, listing each CDR3 protein once. The profile covers some 450,000 distinct CDR3 sequences, with approximately 17% appearing a single time and approximately 0.93% taken by the ten largest. This clonotype was obtained from a male donor with ankylosing spondylitis. This chain joins TRBV20-1 and TRBJ2-7; unclear D gene. Sequenced input: blood, either unsorted or a sorted T cell fraction (not recorded which). The CDR3 here is CSARDLRVSYEQYF. Here the CDR3 DNA reads TGCAGTGCTAGAGATCTTCGGGTCTCCTACGAGCAGTACTTC.